Presented here are 29 T cell receptor beta chains from one specimen sequenced in a study of cytomegalovirus exposure and HLA in healthy donors. The PCR was carried out with 60 Vbeta primers and 13 Jbeta primers. Clones were read by immunoSEQ multiplex PCR, and TCRdb kept only the in-frame ones, dropping some. The sample holds some 93,000 clones, 78% seen once. The specimen was PBMCs. The source of these receptors is a woman aged 40 to 49 in good health and CMV-seronegative.

This chain links TRBV5-1 with TRBJ1-2, with 7 bases that match TRBD1. Per germline, CDR1 SGHRS and CDR2 YFSETQ. J was trimmed by 2 bases and V by 0 bases; bases with no gene match: 1. The CDR3 covers 14 residues. Here the CDR3 DNA reads TGCGCCAGCAGCTTGGGACAGGGAAACTATGGCTACACCTTC. Translation gives CASSLGQGNYGYTF.

J is TRBJ2-7 and V is TRBV28; D may be TRBD1 (5 bases). The CDR3 is 12 residues long. Trimming shortened V by 6 bases and J by 9 bases, and 15 bases separated the two germline ends. Germline CDR1 is MDHEN and CDR2 is SYDVKM. CDR3 coding DNA: TGTGCCAGCAGCGTAGGGGATCAGGGGCAGTACTTC. This sequence encodes CASSVGDQGQYF.

In this sample, this clone turned up a few times. The rearrangement joins TRBV4-1 to TRBJ2-7, with 7 bases fitting TRBD2. Germline CDR1 MGHRA, CDR2 YSYEKL. This CDR3 is built from 16 residues. V shed 4 bases, J shed 1 base, and the junction held 10 bases outside the gene matches. The CDR3 here is CASSLILSSGSYEQYF. The DNA for the CDR3 is TGCGCCAGCAGCCTTATCTTATCTAGCGGATCCTACGAGCAGTACTTC.

This chain connects TRBV29-1 to TRBJ1-2; 9 bases align to TRBD1. The V segment lost 7 bases and the J segment 13 bases; nucleotides outside the gene matches: 10. The CDR3 sequence is 11 residues long. Germline V gives CDR1 SQVTM, CDR2 ANQGSEA. CDR3 region: CSGTGTGTPTF. In DNA, the CDR3 is TGCAGCGGAACCGGGACAGGGACCCCCACCTTC.

The chain carries TRBV14 and TRBJ2-7; TRBD1 aligns across 9 bases. CDR1 and CDR2 (germline): SGHDN, FVKESK. This CDR3 has 15 amino acids. V lost 4 bases, J lost 3 bases, and 7 bases stayed unmatched. In DNA, the CDR3 is TGTGCCAGCAGCCTTCGTGGGACAGGGCTCTACGAGCAGTACTTC. Translation: CASSLRGTGLYEQYF.

This rearrangement joins TRBV5-4 to TRBJ2-1, with D possibly matching TRBD2 (6 bases). The ends were cut back, 0 bases at V and 8 bases at J, with 24 bases in the middle. Germline V gene lookup returns CDR1 SGHNT and CDR2 YYREEE (reference sequence). The length of the CDR3 is 18 residues. The CDR3: CASSLGGLLRGPSDEQFF. CDR3 coding DNA: TGTGCCAGCAGCTTGGGTGGGCTCCTCCGGGGTCCTAGCGATGAGCAGTTCTTC.

The rearrangement uses TRBV6-6 and TRBJ2-1; TRBD2 matches at 7 bases. The CDR3 runs to 15 residues. With V trimmed by 2 bases and J by 10 bases, 11 bases remained unmatched. Germline V CDR1 and CDR2: MNHNY, SVGAGI (reference sequence). This CDR3 reads CASSYPRGGRGEQFF. The CDR3 DNA follows: TGTGCCAGCAGTTACCCGAGGGGCGGGAGAGGGGAGCAGTTCTTC.

The gene calls are TRBV7-3 and TRBJ2-3; tentatively, D is TRBD2 (6 bases). Between the trimmed V and J ends, which lost 0 bases and 9 bases, there was a span of 10 bases. This CDR3 spans 13 amino acids. Germline loops: CDR1 SGHTA, CDR2 FQGTGA. CDR3 coding DNA: TGTGCCAGCAGCTTAACTAGCGGAGAGACGCAGTATTTT. Translation: CASSLTSGETQYF.

The gene calls are TRBV4-1 and TRBJ2-5; the match to TRBD1 covers 7 bases. Per germline, CDR1 MGHRA and CDR2 YSYEKL. The CDR3 has 14 amino acids. The ends lost 4 bases at V and 2 bases at J; junction bases unmatched: 4. The CDR3: CASSPTGWQETQYF. Written as DNA, the CDR3 is TGCGCCAGCAGCCCGACAGGGTGGCAAGAGACCCAGTACTTC.

This chain uses TRBV10-3 with TRBJ1-1, with unresolved D. The CDR3 is 12 amino acids. Germline V lookup: CDR1 ENHRY, CDR2 SYGVKD. Trimming took off 0 bases at V and 11 bases at J, with 10 bases between the two ends. The CDR3 bases are TGTGCCATCAGTGAGTCTGCGGAACTGGCTTTCTTT. This codes for CAISESAELAFF.

This clone was detected only a few times. V gene TRBV29-1 combines with J gene TRBJ2-7, with 9 bases aligning to TRBD1. With 7 bases clipped from V and 6 bases from J, the junction kept 16 bases outside the gene matches. Per the germline V gene, CDR1 is SQVTM and CDR2 is ANQGSEA. This CDR3 has 15 residues. The CDR3 reads CSAQTGGARTGEQYF. CDR3 sequence (DNA): TGCAGCGCCCAAACAGGGGGCGCGCGGACCGGCGAGCAGTACTTC.

The chain carries TRBV19 and TRBJ2-6; a possible D gene is TRBD2 (5 bases). V was pared by 1 base and J by 5 bases, with 9 bases between. The CDR3 is made up of 15 amino acids. The germline gives CDR1 LNHDA, CDR2 SQIVND (reference sequence). CDR3 in DNA: TGTGCCAGTAGTATAGCGGGGATCTGGGCCAACGTCCTGACTTTC. This encodes CASSIAGIWANVLTF.

This chain joins TRBV18 and TRBJ2-3, with TRBD2 matching 12 bases. Germline values: CDR1 KGHSH, CDR2 LQKENI. This CDR3 has 18 residues. The V gene end was trimmed by 1 base and the J gene end by 0 bases; junction bases not matched to a gene: 5. DNA for the CDR3: TGTGCCAGCTCACCACGACTAGCGGGGGCCCCTAGCACAGATACGCAGTATTTT. Protein: CASSPRLAGAPSTDTQYF.

J is TRBJ1-2 and V is TRBV7-9; TRBD1 matches 7 bases. The trim removed 4 bases at V and 6 bases at J, leaving 8 bases unmatched. The CDR3 spans 14 residues. The V gene's germline CDR1 is SEHNR and CDR2 FQNEAQ (reference sequence). In DNA form, the CDR3 reads TGTGCCAGCAGCTCAATGACAGGGAGAAATGGCTACACCTTC. Protein: CASSSMTGRNGYTF.

The V gene is TRBV5-4, the J gene TRBJ2-3, with TRBD2 matching over 8 bases. V gave up 4 bases and J gave up 1 base; unmatched junction bases: 2. CDR3 length: 14 residues. Germline V gene data show CDR1 as SGHNT and CDR2 as YYREEE (reference sequence). The DNA for the CDR3 is TGTGCCAGCAGCCCGACTAGCGGCACAGATACGCAGTATTTT. This codes for CASSPTSGTDTQYF.

The chain combines TRBV9 with TRBJ2-1; 8 nucleotides agree with TRBD1. The germline gives CDR1 SGDLS, CDR2 YYNGEE. The CDR3 has 14 amino acids. V trimming: 4 bases; J trimming: 9 bases; junction bases outside the gene matches: 9. CDR3 nucleotide sequence: TGTGCCAGCAGCTCCTCAACAGGGGGTATTGAGCAGTTCTTC. Its protein is CASSSSTGGIEQFF.

V and J are TRBV29-1 and TRBJ2-5, with TRBD2 identical over 10 bases. CDR3 length equals 14 residues. The V segment lost 5 bases and the J segment 2 bases; nucleotides outside the gene matches: 5. The V gene's germline CDR1 is SQVTM and CDR2 ANQGSEA. The CDR3 nucleotides are TGCAGCGTTCTTCTAGCGGGAGAACAAGAGACCCAGTACTTC. Translating it yields CSVLLAGEQETQYF.

This clone turned up a few times. The J gene is TRBJ1-3, the V gene TRBV6-6; D not certain. CDR1 is MNHNY, CDR2 SVGAGI, per germline (reference sequence). The CDR3 is 14 residues long. Trimming removed 6 bases from V and 8 bases from J, with 17 bases in between. The CDR3 reads CASRGGLISDTIYF. CDR3 DNA sequence: TGTGCCAGCAGGGGAGGGTTAATATCCGACACCATATATTTT.

V is TRBV5-5 and J is TRBJ2-7; TRBD2 matches at 11 bases. This CDR3 is built from 16 residues. In germline, CDR1 is SGHKS, CDR2 YYEKEE (reference sequence). The J segment lost 3 bases and the V segment lost 3 bases, leaving 8 bases of the junction unmatched. The CDR3 DNA sequence: TGTGCCAGCAGCTCCCTAGCGGGAGGCCTTTTCTACGAGCAGTACTTC. This encodes CASSSLAGGLFYEQYF.

J is TRBJ2-7 and V is TRBV5-8; 7 bases fit TRBD1. V was clipped by 0 bases and J by 3 bases; unmatched bases: 9. Germline CDR1 is SGHTS and CDR2 is YDEGEE. The CDR3 has 16 amino acids. In DNA form, the CDR3 reads TGTGCCAGCAGCTTGGCGTCCACAGGGGTTGTCTACGAGCAGTACTTC. Amino acids: CASSLASTGVVYEQYF.

The V gene is TRBV30, the J gene TRBJ1-1, with D maybe TRBD1 (6 bases). The CDR3 sequence is 14 residues long. CDR1 and CDR2 from the germline V gene are GTSNPN and SVGIG (reference sequence). Trimming removed 4 bases from V and 5 bases from J, with 17 bases in between. The CDR3 loop is CAWKETGRGTEAFF. The CDR3 region has the DNA TGTGCCTGGAAGGAAACAGGGAGGGGTACTGAAGCTTTCTTT.

This clone has a handful of counts. V and J are TRBV6-6 and TRBJ1-4; D unclear. Looked up from germline, CDR1 is MNHNY and CDR2 is SVGAGI (reference sequence). CDR3 length equals 14 residues. V was trimmed by 4 bases and J by 1 base, leaving 7 bases between them. DNA for the CDR3: TGTGCCAGCAGTTTAGAGTTAACTAATGAAAAACTGTTTTTT. Protein product: CASSLELTNEKLFF.

The chain carries TRBV28 and TRBJ2-7; 8 bases match TRBD2. V lost 4 bases and J lost 2; bases outside the gene matches: 10. Per the germline V gene, CDR1 is MDHEN and CDR2 is SYDVKM. This CDR3 has 16 residues. Here the CDR3 reads CASSSAPGLETYEQYF. The CDR3 nucleotides read TGTGCCAGCAGTTCCGCACCGGGACTAGAGACCTACGAGCAGTACTTC.

As DNA, the CDR3 is TGCAGCGTTAAGGAGCGGGACAGGGGCTACAATGAGCAGTTCTTC. The encoded protein is CSVKERDRGYNEQFF. J is TRBJ2-1 and V is TRBV29-1, with 10 bases matching TRBD1. The CDR3 is made up of 15 amino acids. Germline CDR1 is SQVTM and CDR2 is ANQGSEA. The V segment lost 5 bases and the J segment 3 bases; nucleotides outside the gene matches: 7.

The V gene is TRBV6-5, the J gene TRBJ1-1; perhaps TRBD1 as D (6 bases). V lost 6 bases, J lost 5 bases, and 13 bases lay in between. CDR3 length: 13 amino acids. Germline loops: CDR1 MNHEY, CDR2 SVGAGI. DNA of the CDR3: TGTGCCAGCAGGGCAGGGGCCGGGACTGAAGCTTTCTTT. This translates into CASRAGAGTEAFF.

The V gene is TRBV27, the J gene TRBJ2-3; 13 nucleotides line up with TRBD2. CDR3 length: 16 amino acids. Unmatched junction bases numbered 7, after V lost 4 bases and J lost 6 bases. CDR1 and CDR2 (germline): MNHEY, SMNVEV (reference sequence). For the CDR3, the DNA is TGTGCCAGCAGTTGGACTAGCGGGAGATTTCCTGATACGCAGTATTTT. It is translated as CASSWTSGRFPDTQYF.

The V gene is TRBV29-1, the J gene TRBJ2-1; 8 bases map to TRBD2. The length of the CDR3 is 14 residues. With 5 bases clipped from V and 6 bases from J, the junction kept 9 bases outside the gene matches. Per germline, CDR1 SQVTM and CDR2 ANQGSEA. This chain's CDR3 is CSVSRSGRFNEQFF. CDR3 in DNA: TGCAGCGTTAGTCGAAGCGGGAGATTCAATGAGCAGTTCTTC.

The V call is TRBV19, the J call TRBJ1-2; D gene unclear. Trimming left V 5 bases short and J 0 bases short, with 13 bases between. The CDR3 sequence is 15 residues long. The germline V gene has CDR1 LNHDA and CDR2 SQIVND (reference sequence). The CDR3 DNA reads TGTGCCAGTAGTTGGTCGCAGAAAACTAACTATGGCTACACCTTC. It codes for CASSWSQKTNYGYTF.

A few counts support this clone. V gene TRBV6-5 combines with J gene TRBJ1-1, with TRBD1 matching 7 bases. Trimming removed 2 bases from V and 5 bases from J; junction bases left unmatched: 8. The CDR3 contains 15 residues. Germline CDR1 MNHEY, CDR2 SVGAGI. The CDR3 region has the DNA TGTGCCAGCAGTTACCTTGGAGCCAGGGGGACTGAAGCTTTCTTT. It is translated as CASSYLGARGTEAFF.